These 13 T cell receptor beta chains were all obtained from the same sample, sequenced in a study of blood T cell repertoires in COVID-19. Some clones are missing from TCRdb's copy, which holds only in-frame ones; the method was immunoSEQ multiplex PCR. The repertoire has about 240,000 clones, 81% of them found once; the top ten carry around 7.5%. Source material: peripheral blood. These receptors were taken from a woman older than 75 with COVID-19, enrolled during active disease.

The rearrangement uses TRBV5-1 and TRBJ2-2, with D unresolved. This CDR3 region has 13 residues. Germline V gene lookup returns CDR1 SGHRS and CDR2 YFSETQ. V lost 4 bases and J lost 5, with 9 bases in between. DNA of the CDR3: TGCGCCAGCAGCATTCCTAATACCGGGGAGCTGTTTTTT. Translation: CASSIPNTGELFF.

This chain uses TRBV2 with TRBJ2-2, with TRBD2 identical over 7 bases. The CDR3 length is 15 residues. Trimming removed 4 bases from V and 4 bases from J; junction bases left unmatched: 6. The germline V gene has CDR1 SNHLY and CDR2 FYNNEI. CDR3 region: CASSGLAAFTGELFF. CDR3 bases: TGTGCCAGCAGTGGGCTAGCGGCGTTCACCGGGGAGCTGTTTTTT.

This clone came up once. This sequence joins TRBV18 and TRBJ2-4; D not resolved. V gave up 0 bases and J gave up 2 bases, with 5 bases separating them. Looked up from germline, CDR1 is KGHSH and CDR2 is LQKENI. The CDR3 loop spans 14 amino acids. This CDR3 is CASSPPPTKNIQYF. DNA of the CDR3: TGTGCCAGCTCACCACCCCCCACCAAAAACATTCAGTACTTC.

The chain is built from TRBV30 and TRBJ2-5, with D tentatively TRBD1 or TRBD2 (5 bases each). The V gene lost 8 bases and the J gene lost 5 bases, with 27 bases spanning the gap. Germline V gene sequence: CDR1 GTSNPN, CDR2 SVGIG (reference sequence). The CDR3 totals 16 residues. CDR3 nucleotide sequence: TGTGCCGGGGCGGATCCCGGCCCTTTGGAGGTGGAGACCCAGTACTTC. As protein: CAGADPGPLEVETQYF.

The chain is built from TRBV27 and TRBJ1-1; 7 nucleotides align to TRBD1. Germline CDR1 reads MNHEY; CDR2 reads SMNVEV (reference sequence). V lost 2 bases to trimming and J lost 5 bases; unmatched junction nucleotides: 2. This CDR3 is 13 amino acids long. The CDR3 region is CASSLPGGTEAFF. The CDR3 nucleotides read TGTGCCAGCAGTTTACCAGGGGGAACTGAAGCTTTCTTT.

The chain combines TRBV28 with TRBJ2-7; D gene uncertain. Trimming pared 5 bases from V and 4 bases from J, leaving 15 bases between. The CDR3 is 14 amino acids. Germline assignment: CDR1 MDHEN and CDR2 SYDVKM. The DNA of the CDR3 is TGTGCCAGCAGTCCCCCAGGATCGCTATACGAGCAGTACTTC. Translation gives CASSPPGSLYEQYF.

This clone has only a few counts. This rearrangement joins TRBV5-6 to TRBJ1-3; D might be TRBD1 (6 bases). Germline V gene sequence: CDR1 SGHDT, CDR2 YYEEEE. The CDR3 has 14 residues. V was trimmed by 4 bases and J by 4 bases, leaving 12 bases between them. The CDR3 reads CASSRDRTGNTIYF. The CDR3 DNA sequence: TGTGCCAGCAGCCGAGACAGGACGGGAAACACCATATATTTT.

The chain carries TRBV6-5 and TRBJ1-4; D perhaps matches TRBD1 (6 bases). Germline-derived CDR1 and CDR2 are MNHEY and SVGAGI. The CDR3 sequence is 12 residues long. V lost 8 bases and J 5 bases, leaving 9 bases between the germline ends. CDR3 sequence (DNA): TGTGCCAGCCGGACAGCAAATGAAAAACTGTTTTTT. It codes for CASRTANEKLFF.

This CDR3 is CASSPGLGVRDSPLHF. CDR3 coding DNA: TGTGCCAGCAGCCCGGGGTTGGGCGTTCGTGATTCACCCCTCCACTTT. This rearrangement joins TRBV5-6 to TRBJ1-6; no firm D call. Germline CDR1 SGHDT, CDR2 YYEEEE. V was pared by 4 bases and J by 8 bases, with 19 bases between. The CDR3 covers 16 residues.

V usage is TRBV18 and J usage is TRBJ1-6; D is perhaps TRBD1 (5 bases). Germline-derived CDR1 and CDR2 are KGHSH and LQKENI. The CDR3 loop spans 16 amino acids. With 5 bases removed from V and 10 bases from J, the gap between germline ends came to 21 bases. The CDR3 DNA sequence: TGTGCCAGCTCAACCCAGTTGGCAGGGAGGGACTCACCCCTCCACTTT. It yields the protein CASSTQLAGRDSPLHF.

V is TRBV4-3 and J is TRBJ2-3; TRBD2 agrees at 8 bases. CDR1 and CDR2 from the germline V gene are LGHNA and YSLEER. Trimming removed 0 bases from V and 4 bases from J; junction bases left unmatched: 6. The CDR3 extends over 16 amino acids. CDR3 sequence reads: CASSQDLPGGADTQYF. CDR3 sequence (DNA): TGCGCCAGCAGCCAAGATCTCCCGGGAGGGGCAGATACGCAGTATTTT.

This chain uses TRBV6-5 with TRBJ1-2; 8 bases fit TRBD1. V was clipped by 0 bases and J by 5 bases; unmatched bases: 5. This CDR3 is built from 15 residues. The V gene's germline CDR1 is MNHEY and CDR2 SVGAGI. The CDR3 nucleotides are TGTGCCAGCAGTTACTCTAGGACAGGGCATTATGGCTACACCTTC. This gives the protein CASSYSRTGHYGYTF.

The J gene is TRBJ1-1, the V gene TRBV5-1; TRBD1 might be the D (5 bases). Germline V gives CDR1 SGHRS, CDR2 YFSETQ. CDR3 length: 16 residues. Trimming cost V 3 bases and J 1 base, with 16 bases left between them. The DNA for the CDR3 is TGCGCCAGCAGCTCCGCAGGAGGGGTCAGGAACACTGAAGCTTTCTTT. Protein: CASSSAGGVRNTEAFF.